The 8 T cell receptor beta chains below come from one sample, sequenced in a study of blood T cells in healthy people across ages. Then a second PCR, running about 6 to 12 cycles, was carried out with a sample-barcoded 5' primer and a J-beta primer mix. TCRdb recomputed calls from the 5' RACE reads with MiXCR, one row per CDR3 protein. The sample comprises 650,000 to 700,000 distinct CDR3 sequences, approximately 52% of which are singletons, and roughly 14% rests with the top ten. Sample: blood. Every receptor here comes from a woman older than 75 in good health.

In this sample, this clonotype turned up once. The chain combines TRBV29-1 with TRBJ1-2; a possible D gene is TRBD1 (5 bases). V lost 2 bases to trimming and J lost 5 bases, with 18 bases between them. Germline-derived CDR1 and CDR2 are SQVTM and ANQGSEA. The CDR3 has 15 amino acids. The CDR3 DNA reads TGCAGCGTTGAACCCTCCGGGCAGGGAGCGTATGGCTACACCTTC. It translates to CSVEPSGQGAYGYTF.

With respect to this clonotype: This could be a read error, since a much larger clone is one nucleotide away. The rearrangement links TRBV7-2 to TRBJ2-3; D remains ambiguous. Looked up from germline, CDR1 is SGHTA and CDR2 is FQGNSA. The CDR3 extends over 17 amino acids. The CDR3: CAGSLAGAARSTDTQYF. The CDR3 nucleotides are TGTGCCGGCAGCTTAGCAGGAGCAGCGAGAAGCACAGATACGCAGTATTTT.

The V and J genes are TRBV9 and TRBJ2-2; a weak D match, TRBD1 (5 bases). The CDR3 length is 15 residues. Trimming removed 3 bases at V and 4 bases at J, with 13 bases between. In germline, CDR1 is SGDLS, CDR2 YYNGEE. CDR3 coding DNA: TGTGCCAGCAGCGCCCGGACACGGGCCACCGGGGAGCTGTTTTTT. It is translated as CASSARTRATGELFF.

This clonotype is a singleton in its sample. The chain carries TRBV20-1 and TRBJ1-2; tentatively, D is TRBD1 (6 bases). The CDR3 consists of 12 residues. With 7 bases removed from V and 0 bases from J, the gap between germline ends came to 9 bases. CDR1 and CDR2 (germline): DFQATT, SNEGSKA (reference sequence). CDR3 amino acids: CSDSGANYGYTF. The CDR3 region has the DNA TGCAGTGATTCAGGGGCTAACTATGGCTACACCTTC.

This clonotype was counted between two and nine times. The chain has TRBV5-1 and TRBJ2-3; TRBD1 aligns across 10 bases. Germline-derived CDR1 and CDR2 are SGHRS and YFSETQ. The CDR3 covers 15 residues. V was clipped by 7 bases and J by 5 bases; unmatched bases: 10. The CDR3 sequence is CASVGDRGAEDTQYF. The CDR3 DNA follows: TGCGCCAGCGTCGGGGACAGGGGCGCTGAAGATACGCAGTATTTT.

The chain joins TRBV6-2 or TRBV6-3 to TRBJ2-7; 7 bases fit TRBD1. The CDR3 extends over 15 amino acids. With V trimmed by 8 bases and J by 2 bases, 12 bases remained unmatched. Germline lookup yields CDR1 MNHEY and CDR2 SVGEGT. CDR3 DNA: TGTGCCAGCTCCCTTCTTGGACAGGAGGCCTACGAGCAGTACTTC. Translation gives CASSLLGQEAYEQYF.

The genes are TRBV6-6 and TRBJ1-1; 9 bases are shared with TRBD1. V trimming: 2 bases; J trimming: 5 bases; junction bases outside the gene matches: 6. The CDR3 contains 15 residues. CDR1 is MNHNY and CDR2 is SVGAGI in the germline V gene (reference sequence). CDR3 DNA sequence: TGTGCCAGCAGTTACCCGGGACAGGGAAGAACTGAAGCTTTCTTT. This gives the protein CASSYPGQGRTEAFF.

In DNA form, the CDR3 reads TGTGCCAGCTCACCACCGGCGGGAAAGTATGGCTACACCTTC. Encoded protein: CASSPPAGKYGYTF. This chain connects TRBV18 to TRBJ1-2, with D uncertain. The CDR3 sequence is 14 residues long. The V end lost 0 bases, the J end lost 5 bases, and 10 bases lay between the germline ends. Per germline, CDR1 KGHSH and CDR2 LQKENI.